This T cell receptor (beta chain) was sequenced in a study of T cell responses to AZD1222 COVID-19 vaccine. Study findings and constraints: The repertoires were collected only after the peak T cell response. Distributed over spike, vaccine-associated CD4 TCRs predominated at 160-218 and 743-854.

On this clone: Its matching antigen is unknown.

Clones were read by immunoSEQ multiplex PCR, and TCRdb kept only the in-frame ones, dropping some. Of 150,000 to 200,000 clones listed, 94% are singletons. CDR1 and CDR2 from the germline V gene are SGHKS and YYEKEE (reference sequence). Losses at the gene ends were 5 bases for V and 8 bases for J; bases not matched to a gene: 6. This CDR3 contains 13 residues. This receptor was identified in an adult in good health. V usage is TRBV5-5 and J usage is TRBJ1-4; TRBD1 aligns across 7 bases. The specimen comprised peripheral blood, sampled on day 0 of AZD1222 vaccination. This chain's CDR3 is CASSLTGEEKLFF. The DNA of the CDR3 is TGTGCCAGCAGTTTAACAGGGGAGGAAAAACTGTTTTTT.